These 9 T cell receptor beta chains came from one sample sequenced in a study of shared clonotypes between healthy human individuals. Only in-frame clones appear in the TCRdb table, and some are missing; sequencing was by immunoSEQ multiplex PCR. This sample carries under 1,900,000 clones, approximately 98.5% of them seen once, and the ten largest clones take around 0.33%. Sequenced: naive CD4+ T cells sorted from blood. Subset: CD45RA+ positively selected. The receptor set was obtained from a man in his thirties or forties in good health.

The rearrangement joins TRBV5-1 to TRBJ1-1; unclear D gene. Between the trimmed V and J ends, which lost 0 bases and 2 bases, there was a span of 8 bases. The CDR3 is 14 amino acids. Germline V gene lookup returns CDR1 SGHRS and CDR2 YFSETQ. This CDR3 is CASSLGKSNTEAFF. The CDR3, as DNA: TGCGCCAGCAGCTTGGGGAAGAGTAACACTGAAGCTTTCTTT.

In its sample, this clone was seen once. J is TRBJ1-5 and V is TRBV19; D remains unclear. The CDR3 runs to 12 residues. V was trimmed by 8 bases and J by 5 bases, leaving 10 bases between them. CDR1 and CDR2 from the germline V gene are LNHDA and SQIVND (reference sequence). In DNA, the CDR3 is TGTGCCAGTTTAGGTAGAGATCAGCCCCAGCATTTT. It is translated as CASLGRDQPQHF. Drawing the rest from reference TRBV19 and TRBJ1-5, the complete variable domain is DGGITQSPKYLFRKEGQNVTLSCEQNLNHDAMYWYRQDPGQGLRLIYYSQIVNDFQKGDIAEGYSVSREKKESFPLTVTSAQKNPTAFYLCASLGRDQPQHFGDGTRLSIL.

V usage is TRBV28 and J usage is TRBJ1-2; D unresolved. V shed 5 bases and J shed 0 bases, with 13 bases lying between them. This CDR3 region has 15 residues. The germline V gene has CDR1 MDHEN and CDR2 SYDVKM. The CDR3 spells CASSEWDITNYGYTF. In DNA, the CDR3 is TGTGCCAGCAGTGAGTGGGATATCACTAACTATGGCTACACCTTC.

The chain employs TRBV18 and TRBJ2-3; D gene uncertain. The CDR3 is made up of 13 amino acids. Germline loops: CDR1 KGHSH, CDR2 LQKENI. Trimming removed 2 bases from V and 3 bases from J, with 6 bases in between. CDR3 bases: TGTGCCAGCTCACCAATGAATACAGATACGCAGTATTTT. Its protein product is CASSPMNTDTQYF.

V usage is TRBV5-1 and J usage is TRBJ2-7, with 7 nucleotides matching TRBD2. CDR1 is SGHRS and CDR2 is YFSETQ in the germline V gene. After removal of 4 bases from V and 3 bases from J, the junction contained 13 bases not matched to a gene. The CDR3 spans 16 residues. CDR3 sequence reads: CASSLPDSQRDYEQYF. The CDR3 DNA reads as TGCGCCAGCAGCCTCCCCGACTCCCAGCGGGACTACGAGCAGTACTTC.

The V and J genes are TRBV4-2 and TRBJ2-5, with D tentatively TRBD1 or TRBD2 (5 bases each). The CDR3 extends over 14 amino acids. The germline V and J ends were trimmed by 1 base and 5 bases, with 11 bases remaining between them. Germline V gene sequence: CDR1 LGHNA, CDR2 YNFKEQ. Written as DNA, the CDR3 is TGTGCCAGCAGCCAAGCCCGGGGCGGGGAGACCCAGTACTTC. It encodes CASSQARGGETQYF.

This clone was counted once. This sequence joins TRBV18 and TRBJ1-4; D is unclear. The V gene lost 5 bases and the J gene lost 2 bases, with 12 bases spanning the gap. The CDR3 is 15 amino acids. Germline CDR1 reads KGHSH; CDR2 reads LQKENI. The CDR3, as DNA: TGTGCCAGCTCAGGAACGGGGATTACTAATGAAAAACTGTTTTTT. It is translated as CASSGTGITNEKLFF. Complete variable domain (other parts from reference TRBV18 and TRBJ1-4): NAGVMQNPRHLVRRRGQEARLRCSPMKGHSHVYWYRQLPEEGLKFMVYLQKENIIDESGMPKERFSAEFPKEGPSILRIQQVVRGDSAAYFCASSGTGITNEKLFFGSGTQLSVL.

This chain connects TRBV6-5 to TRBJ1-2; D unclear. The CDR3 has 15 residues. The germline gives CDR1 MNHEY, CDR2 SVGAGI. Trimming shortened V by 7 bases and J by 4 bases, and 19 bases separated the two germline ends. CDR3 sequence (DNA): TGTGCCAGCATGGTTTATCGACACCCGATCTATGGCTACACCTTC. The encoded protein is CASMVYRHPIYGYTF.

As regards this clone: Other DNA sequences of this sample code for an identical CDR3. The rearrangement joins TRBV9 to TRBJ2-2, with 8 bases identical to TRBD2. CDR3 length: 13 amino acids. J lost 8 bases, V lost 2 bases, and 2 bases had no gene match. Germline lookup yields CDR1 SGDLS and CDR2 YYNGEE. CDR3 bases: TGTGCCAGCAGCGTCAGACTAGCGGGGGAGCTGTTTTTT. It is translated as CASSVRLAGELFF.